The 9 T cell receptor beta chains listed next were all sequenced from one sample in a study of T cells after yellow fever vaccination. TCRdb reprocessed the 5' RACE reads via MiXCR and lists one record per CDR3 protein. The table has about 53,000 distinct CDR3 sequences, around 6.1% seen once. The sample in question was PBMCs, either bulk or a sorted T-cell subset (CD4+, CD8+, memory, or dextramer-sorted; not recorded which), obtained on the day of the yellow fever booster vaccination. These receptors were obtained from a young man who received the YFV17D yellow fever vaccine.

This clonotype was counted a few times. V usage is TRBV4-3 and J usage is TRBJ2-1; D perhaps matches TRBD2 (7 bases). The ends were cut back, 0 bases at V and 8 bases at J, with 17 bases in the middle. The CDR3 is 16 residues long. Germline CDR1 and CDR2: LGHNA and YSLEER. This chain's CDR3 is CASSQEWRGGLDEQFF. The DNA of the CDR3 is TGCGCCAGCAGCCAAGAATGGAGGGGGGGCCTCGATGAGCAGTTCTTC.

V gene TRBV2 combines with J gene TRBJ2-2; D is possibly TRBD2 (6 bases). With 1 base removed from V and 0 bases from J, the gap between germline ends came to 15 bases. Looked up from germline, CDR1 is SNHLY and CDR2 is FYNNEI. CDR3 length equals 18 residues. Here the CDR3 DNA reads TGTGCCAGCAGTGAAGGGCCCGCCGGGACTTCGAACACCGGGGAGCTGTTTTTT. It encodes CASSEGPAGTSNTGELFF. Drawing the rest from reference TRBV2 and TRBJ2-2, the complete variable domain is EPEVTQTPSHQVTQMGQEVILRCVPISNHLYFYWYRQILGQKVEFLVSFYNNEISEKSEIFDDQFSVERPDGSNFTLKIRSTKLEDSAMYFCASSEGPAGTSNTGELFFGEGSRLTVL.

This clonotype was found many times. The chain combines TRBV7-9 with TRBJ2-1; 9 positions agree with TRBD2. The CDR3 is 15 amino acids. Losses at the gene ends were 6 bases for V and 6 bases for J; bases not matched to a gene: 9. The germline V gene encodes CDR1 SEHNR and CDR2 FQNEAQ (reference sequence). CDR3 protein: CASRAVRGGLNEQFF. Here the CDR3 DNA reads TGTGCCAGCAGAGCGGTGCGGGGGGGCCTCAATGAGCAGTTCTTC.

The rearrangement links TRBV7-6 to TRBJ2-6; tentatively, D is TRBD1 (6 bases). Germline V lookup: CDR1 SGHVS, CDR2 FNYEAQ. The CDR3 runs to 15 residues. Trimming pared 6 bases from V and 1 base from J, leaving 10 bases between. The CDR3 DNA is TGTGCCAGCAGAAAACAGGGATCTGGGGCCAACGTCCTGACTTTC. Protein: CASRKQGSGANVLTF.

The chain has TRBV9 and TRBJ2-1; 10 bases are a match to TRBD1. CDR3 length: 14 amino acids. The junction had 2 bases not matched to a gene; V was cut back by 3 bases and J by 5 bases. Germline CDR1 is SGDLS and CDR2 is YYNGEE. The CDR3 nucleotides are TGTGCCAGCAGCGGCGGACAGGGGGACAATGAGCAGTTCTTC. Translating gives CASSGGQGDNEQFF.

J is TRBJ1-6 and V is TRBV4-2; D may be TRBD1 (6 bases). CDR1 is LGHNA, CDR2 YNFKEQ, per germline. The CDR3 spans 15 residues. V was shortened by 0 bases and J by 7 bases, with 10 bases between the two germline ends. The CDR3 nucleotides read TGTGCCAGCAGCCAAGACGGACAGATAAATTCACCCCTCCACTTT. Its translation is CASSQDGQINSPLHF.

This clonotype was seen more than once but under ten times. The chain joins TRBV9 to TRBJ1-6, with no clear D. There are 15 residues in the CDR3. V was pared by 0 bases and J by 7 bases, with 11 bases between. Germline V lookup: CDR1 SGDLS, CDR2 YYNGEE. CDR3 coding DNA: TGTGCCAGCAGCGTAGGTGGGAACACCAATTCACCCCTCCACTTT. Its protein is CASSVGGNTNSPLHF. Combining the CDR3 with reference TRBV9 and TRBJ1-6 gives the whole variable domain DSGVTQTPKHLITATGQRVTLRCSPRSGDLSVYWYQQSLDQGLQFLIQYYNGEERAKGNILERFSAQQFPDLHSELNLSSLELGDSALYFCASSVGGNTNSPLHFGNGTRLTVT.

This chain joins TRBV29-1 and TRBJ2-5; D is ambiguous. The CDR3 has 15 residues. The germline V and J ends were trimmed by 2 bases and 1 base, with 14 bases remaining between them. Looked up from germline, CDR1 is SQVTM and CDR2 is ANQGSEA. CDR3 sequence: CSVEMDPRAQETQYF. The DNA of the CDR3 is TGCAGCGTTGAAATGGACCCACGGGCCCAAGAGACCCAGTACTTC.

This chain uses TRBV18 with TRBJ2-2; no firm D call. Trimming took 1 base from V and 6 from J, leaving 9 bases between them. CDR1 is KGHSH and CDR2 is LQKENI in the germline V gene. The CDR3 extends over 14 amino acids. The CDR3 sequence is CASSPRWPAGELFF. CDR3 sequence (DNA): TGTGCCAGCTCACCACGCTGGCCAGCCGGGGAGCTGTTTTTT.